These 2 T cell receptor beta chains were sequenced from one sample in a study of cytomegalovirus exposure and HLA in healthy donors (dated by TCRdb to 2016 to 2017). Libraries were built with the immunoSEQ multiplex PCR assay. A mixture of 60 forward primers for TCR Vbeta segments and 13 reverse primers for TCR Jbeta segments was used in the multiplex PCR. Here the immuneACCESS table is served through TCRdb, limited to in-frame sequences with V and J called. Missing clones are a known gap in these copies; in checked studies unresolved V genes cover under half, and the rest lacks a known reason. The sample includes 95,000 to 150,000 clones, with 70% to 80% observed a single time. The top ten clonotypes cover about 2.6% of the sample. What was sequenced was PBMCs. These receptors were collected from a woman between 35 and 50 years old in good health and CMV-seropositive.

There are a few counts of this clone. V is TRBV7-9 and J is TRBJ2-5, with 12 bases identical to TRBD2. This CDR3 contains 17 residues. J gave up 0 bases and V 4 bases, and 6 bases lay outside the gene matches. Germline V gene lookup returns CDR1 SEHNR and CDR2 FQNEAQ (reference sequence). The CDR3 DNA follows: TGTGCCAGCAGCTACGCTAGCGGGAGGGCCAACCAAGAGACCCAGTACTTC. Its translation: CASSYASGRANQETQYF.

The rearrangement uses TRBV10-3 and TRBJ1-1; 9 nucleotides align to TRBD1. This CDR3 has 14 amino acids. The V gene's germline CDR1 is ENHRY and CDR2 SYGVKD. Trimming at V came to 7 bases and at J to 4 bases, leaving 7 bases not matched to a gene. As DNA, the CDR3 is TGTGCCATCACTCGGACAGGGGCCCCCACTGAAGCTTTCTTT. Translating gives CAITRTGAPTEAFF.